This record looks at one TCR beta chain sequence and its context. Its matching antigen is unknown. The source of the sample is a study of CD8+CD57+ T cells in acquired aplastic anemia. Looking at the study overall: Mean DNA quantity obtained from sorted CD4+ and CD8+ cells was 3 to 3.5 ug. Whole-study results and caveats: Overlapping CD8+ CDR3 repertoires of patients and controls contained approximately 28 shared sequences.

Before being chosen for sequencing, patients had shown CD8+CD57+ cell expansion by flow cytometry. Severe acquired aplastic anemia was the diagnosis recorded for all patients. No therapy was given to patients before blood sampling. The study profiled TCR beta VDJ and CDR3 using genomic DNA as template. TCRdb ran MiXCR on the reads and lists one entry per CDR3 protein. The table includes a few hundred thousand distinct CDR3 sequences, around 50% detected once. This clonotype was sampled from a human donor with aplastic anemia. Material for sequencing was sorted CD4+, CD8+, or CD8+CD57+ T cells (not recorded which) from PBMCs.

CDR3 protein: CSARDSLNTEAFF. The DNA for the CDR3 is TGCAGTGCTAGAGACAGCCTGAACACTGAAGCTTTCTTT. The V call is TRBV20-1, the J call TRBJ1-1; D not certain. Germline CDR1 and CDR2: DFQATT and SNEGSKA (reference sequence). This CDR3 contains 13 residues. V shed 0 bases and J shed 0 bases, with 5 bases lying between them.